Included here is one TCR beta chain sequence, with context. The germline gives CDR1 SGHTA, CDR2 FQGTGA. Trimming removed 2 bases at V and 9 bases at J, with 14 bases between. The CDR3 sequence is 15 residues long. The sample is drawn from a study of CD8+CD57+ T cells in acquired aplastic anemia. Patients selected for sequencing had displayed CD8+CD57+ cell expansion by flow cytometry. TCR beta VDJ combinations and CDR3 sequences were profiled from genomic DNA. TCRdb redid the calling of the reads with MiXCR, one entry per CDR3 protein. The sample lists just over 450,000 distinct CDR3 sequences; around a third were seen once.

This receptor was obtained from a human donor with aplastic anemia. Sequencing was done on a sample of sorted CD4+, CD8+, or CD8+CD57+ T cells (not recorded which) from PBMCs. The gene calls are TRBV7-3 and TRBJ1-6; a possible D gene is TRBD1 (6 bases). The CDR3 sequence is CASSLDSGGGSPLHF. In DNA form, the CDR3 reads TGTGCCAGCAGCTTAGACTCGGGGGGCGGTTCACCCCTCCACTTT.